This T cell receptor beta chain was retrieved from a study of identical twins. Whole-study results and caveats: Findings depended on cross-sectional statistics rather than tracking the same donors. Out-of-frame sharing of TCR alpha in monozygotic twins was underestimated by models. Clonotypes of the beta chain that were abundant in cord blood carried fewer insertions (memory repertoires showed none).

This clonotype was counted between two and nine times. What it binds is not known. One entry per CDR3 protein, called by TCRdb with MiXCR from the 5' RACE reads. Among more than 1.5 million distinct CDR3 sequences listed, about 30% were seen once. V was pared by 2 bases and J by 8 bases, with 21 bases between. The CDR3 runs 16 residues. Per the germline V gene, CDR1 is MNHNY and CDR2 is SVGAGI (reference sequence). Each donor (without exception) was a healthy Caucasian. This TCR derives from a newborn girl in good health. Sequencing used cord blood. The rearrangement joins TRBV6-6 to TRBJ1-2; D gene ambiguous. As DNA, the CDR3 is TGTGCCAGCAGTTACGGAGGAGACCCAAGTGCGGGGGGCTACACCTTC. It is translated as CASSYGGDPSAGGYTF.